The clone carrying this T cell receptor (beta chain) was seen a handful of times. The sample comes from a study of cytomegalovirus exposure and HLA in healthy donors. The PCR was carried out with 60 Vbeta primers and 13 Jbeta primers. Libraries were prepared by immunoSEQ multiplex PCR; TCRdb keeps only in-frame clonotypes and omits some of them. The sample lists some 120,000 clones; about 15% were seen once. CDR1 and CDR2 from the germline V gene are SNHLY and FYNNEI. This CDR3 has 13 amino acids. The V gene lost 6 bases and the J gene lost 3 bases, with 11 bases spanning the gap. This sequence originates from a female donor in good health and CMV-seropositive. Sequencing was carried out using PBMCs. The chain joins TRBV2 to TRBJ1-1, with a tentative D call TRBD1 (5 bases). The CDR3 loop is CASSERGYTEAFF. For the CDR3, the DNA is TGTGCCAGCAGCGAAAGGGGATACACTGAAGCTTTCTTT. Supplemented by reference TRBV2 and TRBJ1-1, the full variable domain reads EPEVTQTPSHQVTQMGQEVILRCVPISNHLYFYWYRQILGQKVEFLVSFYNNEISEKSEIFDDQFSVERPDGSNFTLKIRSTKLEDSAMYFCASSERGYTEAFFGQGTRLTVV.